The 25 T cell receptor beta chains below come from one sample, sequenced in a study of shared clonotypes between healthy human individuals. Some clones are missing from TCRdb's copy, which holds only in-frame ones; the method was immunoSEQ multiplex PCR. The table includes about 1 million clones, 70% to 80% detected once. Input material: memory CD4+ T cells sorted from blood. The subset was: CD45RA-negative fraction. Receptor source: a man aged 18 to 30 in good health.

This clone was recorded a few times. The gene calls are TRBV6-5 and TRBJ2-7, with 8 bases that match TRBD1. The V gene's germline CDR1 is MNHEY and CDR2 SVGAGI. V lost 0 bases and J lost 6; bases outside the gene matches: 10. This CDR3 comprises 16 residues. CDR3 sequence reads: CASSYSYRGVRPEQYF. The CDR3 DNA reads as TGTGCCAGCAGTTACTCCTACAGGGGGGTCCGACCCGAGCAGTACTTC.

The chain joins TRBV9 to TRBJ2-7; the D gene is possibly TRBD2 (6 bases). Germline V CDR1 and CDR2: SGDLS, YYNGEE. This CDR3 is 16 amino acids long. V was shortened by 0 bases and J by 3 bases, with 16 bases between the two germline ends. The CDR3 nucleotides read TGTGCCAGCAGCGTAGAGGAGGGCCGTTTTGGCTACGAGCAGTACTTC. This sequence encodes CASSVEEGRFGYEQYF.

Regarding this clone: Other DNA sequences in this sample translate to the same CDR3. The chain combines TRBV28 with TRBJ2-7; a possible D gene is TRBD1 (6 bases). V was shortened by 3 bases and J by 3 bases, with 6 bases between the two germline ends. Germline V lookup: CDR1 MDHEN, CDR2 SYDVKM. The CDR3 has 12 residues. The DNA of the CDR3 is TGTGCCAGCAGTTTGACAGGCTACGAGCAGTACTTC. Translating it yields CASSLTGYEQYF.

This clone occurred once. The CDR3 coding sequence is TGTGCCAGCAGCTCCGGACAGGGTGACCAGCCCCAGCATTTT. Translating gives CASSSGQGDQPQHF. The rearrangement uses TRBV7-2 and TRBJ1-5; 8 positions match TRBD1. The CDR3 contains 14 residues. The V and J ends lost 4 bases and 7 bases, in that order; junction bases with no gene match: 6. Germline V CDR1 and CDR2: SGHTA, FQGNSA.

The chain couples TRBV18 to TRBJ2-1; 7 bases map to TRBD2. The CDR3 covers 13 residues. The junction had 5 bases not matched to a gene; V was cut back by 2 bases and J by 10 bases. CDR1 and CDR2 from the germline V gene are KGHSH and LQKENI. The DNA for the CDR3 is TGTGCCAGCTCACCATGGGAGCGGGGAGAGCAGTTCTTC. Protein product: CASSPWERGEQFF.

The chain combines TRBV21-1 with TRBJ1-5. TRBV21-1 is marked as a pseudogene. The CDR3 runs 17 residues. In DNA form, the CDR3 reads TGTGCCAGCAGACTTCTATCCCAGCCAAATAGCAATCAGCCCCAGCATTTT. This sequence encodes CASRLLSQPNSNQPQHF.

This clone has at least ten counts. The J gene is TRBJ1-1, the V gene TRBV28; tentatively, D is TRBD1 (5 bases). Trimming took off 1 base at V and 10 bases at J, with 13 bases between the two ends. From germline, CDR1 is MDHEN and CDR2 SYDVKM. The CDR3 runs 13 residues. The CDR3 sequence is CASSLLGAVGAFF. CDR3 DNA sequence: TGTGCCAGCAGTTTATTAGGGGCTGTGGGAGCTTTCTTT.

The gene calls are TRBV7-9 and TRBJ1-2, with TRBD1 matching over 7 bases. The CDR3 consists of 16 residues. Germline V lookup: CDR1 SEHNR, CDR2 FQNEAQ (reference sequence). Trimming took 4 bases from V and 0 from J; bases not matched to a gene: 8. The CDR3 DNA reads TGTGCCAGCAGCTACGACCGGGACAGAGCTAACTATGGCTACACCTTC. Amino acids: CASSYDRDRANYGYTF.

V is TRBV20-1 and J is TRBJ1-1; maybe TRBD1 (5 bases). V lost 5 bases, J lost 8 bases, and 12 bases lay in between. Germline lookup yields CDR1 DFQATT and CDR2 SNEGSKA (reference sequence). This CDR3 is built from 11 residues. CDR3 residues: CSAHRGWEAFF. The CDR3 DNA is TGCAGTGCTCATCGGGGCTGGGAAGCTTTCTTT.

The chain is built from TRBV2 and TRBJ1-5, with no clear D. V was trimmed by 4 bases and J by 2 bases, leaving 15 bases between them. This CDR3 region has 16 residues. Germline CDR1 SNHLY, CDR2 FYNNEI. The DNA of the CDR3 is TGTGCCAGCAGTGCAGACACCCTATGGGGCAATCAGCCCCAGCATTTT. Translated: CASSADTLWGNQPQHF.

The V call is TRBV29-1, the J call TRBJ2-2; the D is unclear. CDR1 and CDR2 from the germline V gene are SQVTM and ANQGSEA. The V gene lost 5 bases and the J gene lost 0 bases, with 7 bases spanning the gap. This CDR3 region has 13 residues. CDR3 region: CSVLHTNTGELFF. The CDR3 region has the DNA TGCAGCGTTCTCCACACGAACACCGGGGAGCTGTTTTTT.

This clone was seen a handful of times. Other DNA sequences in this specimen translate into the identical CDR3. The chain recombines TRBV18 with TRBJ2-7; D is unclear. CDR1 is KGHSH, CDR2 LQKENI, per germline. Trimming pared 6 bases from V and 5 bases from J, leaving 11 bases between. This CDR3 spans 12 amino acids. The CDR3 coding sequence is TGTGCCAGCTCTCCTTCGCGAGACGAGCAGTACTTC. Protein: CASSPSRDEQYF. Combining the CDR3 with reference TRBV18 and TRBJ2-7 gives the whole variable domain NAGVMQNPRHLVRRRGQEARLRCSPMKGHSHVYWYRQLPEEGLKFMVYLQKENIIDESGMPKERFSAEFPKEGPSILRIQQVVRGDSAAYFCASSPSRDEQYFGPGTRLTVT.

The chain combines TRBV11-2 with TRBJ2-2; no clear D. The CDR3 totals 15 residues. V was cut by 2 bases and J by 1 base, with 8 bases left in between. The germline V gene encodes CDR1 SGHAT and CDR2 FQNNGV. The CDR3 bases are TGTGCCAGCAGCTTAAGTCCGTTGAACACCGGGGAGCTGTTTTTT. It yields the protein CASSLSPLNTGELFF.

V usage is TRBV6-6 and J usage is TRBJ2-5; D not resolved. CDR1 and CDR2 (germline): MNHNY, SVGAGI (reference sequence). Between the trimmed V and J ends, which lost 0 bases and 4 bases, there was a span of 9 bases. The CDR3 length is 14 residues. CDR3 nucleotide sequence: TGTGCCAGCAGTTACTCGAGTGGGGTAGAGACCCAGTACTTC. Translation: CASSYSSGVETQYF.

V usage is TRBV25-1 and J usage is TRBJ2-3, with unresolved D. V was shortened by 3 bases and J by 4 bases, with 11 bases between the two germline ends. CDR3 length: 14 residues. Germline V gene sequence: CDR1 MGHDK, CDR2 SYGVNS. The CDR3 here is CASSDPSGADTQYF. The CDR3 nucleotides are TGTGCCAGCAGTGATCCCTCGGGCGCAGATACGCAGTATTTT.

The chain carries TRBV27 and TRBJ2-7; TRBD2 aligns across 7 bases. CDR3 length equals 17 residues. V shed 0 bases and J 2 bases; nucleotides not matched to a gene: 10. Germline loops: CDR1 MNHEY, CDR2 SMNVEV (reference sequence). The CDR3 coding sequence is TGTGCCAGCAGTTTATCCCCGCCGGGGGGACTACCCTACGAGCAGTACTTC. Its translation is CASSLSPPGGLPYEQYF.

The chain carries TRBV7-2 and TRBJ2-1; D ambiguous. The CDR3 is 13 residues long. Trimming removed 2 bases at V and 10 bases at J, with 12 bases between. CDR1 is SGHTA and CDR2 is FQGNSA in the germline V gene. The CDR3: CASSLIRRWEQFF. The CDR3 DNA reads TGTGCCAGCAGCTTAATAAGGAGATGGGAGCAGTTCTTC.

V usage is TRBV7-2 and J usage is TRBJ1-2; D is possibly TRBD1 (6 bases). CDR1 and CDR2 from the germline V gene are SGHTA and FQGNSA. This CDR3 has 13 residues. Trimming stripped 1 base from V and 5 bases from J, with 8 bases between. The CDR3 protein is CASSLEGVYGYTF. In DNA, the CDR3 is TGTGCCAGCAGCTTAGAGGGGGTTTATGGCTACACCTTC.

The rearrangement joins TRBV29-1 to TRBJ1-2; 10 bases align to TRBD1. CDR1 and CDR2 from the germline V gene are SQVTM and ANQGSEA. This CDR3 spans 14 amino acids. V gave up 5 bases and J gave up 2 bases; unmatched junction bases: 5. The CDR3 DNA sequence: TGCAGCGTTAAACCGGGACAGGGGAACTATGGCTACACCTTC. It codes for CSVKPGQGNYGYTF.

The CDR3 spells CASSFGGQFYEQYF. In nucleotides, the CDR3 is TGTGCCAGCAGTTTTGGCGGACAGTTCTACGAGCAGTACTTC. The chain joins TRBV28 to TRBJ2-7, with a possible D match to TRBD1 (6 bases). V dropped 3 bases and J dropped 3 bases, with 12 bases sitting between them. The CDR3 spans 14 residues. Germline V CDR1 and CDR2: MDHEN, SYDVKM.

The rearrangement links TRBV2 to TRBJ1-2, with D uncertain. The germline V gene encodes CDR1 SNHLY and CDR2 FYNNEI. This CDR3 has 13 amino acids. The V and J ends lost 4 bases and 4 bases respectively, with 10 bases between them. The CDR3 nucleotides are TGTGCCAGCAGTGCGGGTCCGTTCTATGGCTACACCTTC. Amino acids: CASSAGPFYGYTF.

The J gene is TRBJ2-5, the V gene TRBV6-6, with a tentative D call TRBD2 (6 bases). CDR1 and CDR2 (germline): MNHNY, SVGAGI (reference sequence). Between the trimmed V and J ends, which lost 5 bases and 2 bases, there was a span of 12 bases. This CDR3 region has 14 residues. DNA of the CDR3: TGTGCCAGCAGTGGGGGAGGCGGGCAAGAGACCCAGTACTTC. It encodes CASSGGGGQETQYF.

The V and J genes are TRBV11-1 and TRBJ2-3; TRBD2 matches 11 bases. The CDR3 runs 15 residues. Trimming at V came to 4 bases and at J to 5 bases, leaving 5 bases not matched to a gene. Germline lookup yields CDR1 SGHAT and CDR2 FQDESV (reference sequence). The CDR3 DNA follows: TGTGCCAGCAGCTCGCCGGGACTAGCGGTAGATACGCAGTATTTT. It encodes CASSSPGLAVDTQYF. The entire variable domain, with the rest obtained from reference TRBV11-1 and TRBJ2-3, is as follows: EAEVAQSPRYKITEKSQAVAFWCDPISGHATLYWYRQILGQGPELLVQFQDESVVDDSQLPKDRFSAERLKGVDSTLKIQPAELGDSAMYLCASSSPGLAVDTQYFGPGTRLTVL.

J is TRBJ2-3 and V is TRBV10-1, with D possibly being TRBD1 (6 bases). CDR1 and CDR2 (germline): WNHNN, SYGVQD (reference sequence). V was clipped by 6 bases and J by 3 bases, with 10 bases between them. The CDR3 spans 13 residues. The chain's CDR3 is CASSAGQTDTQYF. The DNA for the CDR3 is TGCGCCAGCAGCGCAGGACAGACAGATACGCAGTATTTT.

This chain joins TRBV4-1 and TRBJ2-5, with TRBD2 matching over 12 bases. CDR1 and CDR2 from the germline V gene are MGHRA and YSYEKL. V trimming: 1 base; J trimming: 3 bases; junction bases outside the gene matches: 9. This CDR3 comprises 18 residues. This CDR3 is CASSQGYGGLAGKETQYF. As DNA, the CDR3 is TGCGCCAGCAGCCAAGGGTACGGGGGACTAGCGGGCAAAGAGACCCAGTACTTC.